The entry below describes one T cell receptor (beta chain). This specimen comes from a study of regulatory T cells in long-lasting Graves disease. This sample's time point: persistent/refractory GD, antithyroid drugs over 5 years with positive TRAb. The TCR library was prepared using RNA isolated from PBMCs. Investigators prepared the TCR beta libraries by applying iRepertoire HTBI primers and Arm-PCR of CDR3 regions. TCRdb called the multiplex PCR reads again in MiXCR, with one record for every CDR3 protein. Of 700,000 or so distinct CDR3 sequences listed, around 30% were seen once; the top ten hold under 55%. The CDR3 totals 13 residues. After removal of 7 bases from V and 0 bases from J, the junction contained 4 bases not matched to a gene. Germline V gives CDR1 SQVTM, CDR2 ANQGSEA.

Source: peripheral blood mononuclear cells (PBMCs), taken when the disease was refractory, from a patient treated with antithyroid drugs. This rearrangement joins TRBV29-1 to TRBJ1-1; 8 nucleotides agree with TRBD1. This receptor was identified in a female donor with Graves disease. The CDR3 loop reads CSADRGVNTEAFF. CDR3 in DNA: TGCAGCGCCGACAGGGGCGTGAACACTGAAGCTTTCTTT.